The 23 T cell receptor beta chains listed next were all sequenced from one sample in a study of blood T cell repertoires in COVID-19. The assay was immunoSEQ multiplex PCR, and TCRdb's table has in-frame clones only and misses some. Found here are over 100,000 clones, around 87% of them singletons; the top ten hold roughly 15%. The sequencing input was peripheral blood. Receptors were obtained from a man between 50 and 59 years old with acute or convalescent COVID-19.

The J gene is TRBJ1-5, the V gene TRBV10-3, with D unresolved. Germline values: CDR1 ENHRY, CDR2 SYGVKD. Between the trimmed V and J ends, which lost 2 bases and 6 bases, there was a span of 8 bases. This CDR3 has 13 amino acids. CDR3 DNA: TGTGCCATCAGTGAGCAACAGATTCAGCCCCAGCATTTT. This sequence encodes CAISEQQIQPQHF.

The chain couples TRBV7-9 to TRBJ2-2; D not resolved. This CDR3 is 15 amino acids long. The V end was cut by 2 bases, the J end by 0 bases, with 7 bases between. Germline CDR1 and CDR2: SEHNR and FQNEAQ (reference sequence). The chain's CDR3 is CASSLQAANTGELFF. CDR3 DNA sequence: TGTGCCAGCAGCTTACAGGCAGCGAACACCGGGGAGCTGTTTTTT.

V and J are TRBV5-4 and TRBJ2-6; tentatively, D is TRBD1 (6 bases). Germline-derived CDR1 and CDR2 are SGHNT and YYREEE (reference sequence). V was shortened by 0 bases and J by 0 bases, with 13 bases between the two germline ends. This CDR3 is 18 amino acids long. The CDR3: CASSLGGDTVSGANVLTF. The CDR3 bases are TGTGCCAGCAGCTTGGGAGGGGACACGGTCTCTGGGGCCAACGTCCTGACTTTC.

The genes are TRBV5-1 and TRBJ1-3; no clear D. This CDR3 is 17 amino acids long. Germline V lookup: CDR1 SGHRS, CDR2 YFSETQ. V was cut by 0 bases and J by 4 bases, with 17 bases left in between. The DNA of the CDR3 is TGCGCCAGCAGCTTGGAAGGCAGGAGGGCTTCCGGAAACACCATATATTTT. The encoded protein is CASSLEGRRASGNTIYF.

J is TRBJ2-1 and V is TRBV24-1; maybe TRBD1 (5 bases). Germline V gives CDR1 KGHDR, CDR2 SFDVKD. The CDR3 consists of 14 residues. The ends were cut back, 1 base at V and 5 bases at J, with 8 bases in the middle. In DNA form, the CDR3 reads TGTGCCACCAGTGATTTTGCAGGGCACAATGAGCAGTTCTTC. Protein sequence: CATSDFAGHNEQFF.

This clone was seen a single time. The J gene is TRBJ2-7, the V gene TRBV28; TRBD1 agrees at 9 bases. The CDR3 extends over 14 amino acids. With V trimmed by 5 bases and J by 0 bases, 2 bases remained unmatched. Per germline, CDR1 MDHEN and CDR2 SYDVKM. CDR3 coding DNA: TGTGCCAGCAGTCCGACAGGGGGCTCCTACGAGCAGTACTTC. Translation: CASSPTGGSYEQYF.

The V gene is TRBV6-1, the J gene TRBJ2-1, with D possibly TRBD1 on 6 matching bases. CDR1 and CDR2 (germline): MNHNS, SASEGT. Trimming took off 1 base at V and 13 bases at J, with 11 bases between the two ends. This CDR3 region has 12 residues. CDR3 amino acids: CASSEGTDAQFF. DNA for the CDR3: TGTGCCAGCAGTGAAGGGACAGACGCTCAGTTCTTC.

This clone was counted ten times or more. The chain links TRBV7-9 to TRBJ1-3; D possibly corresponds to TRBD1 (6 bases). V dropped 5 bases and J dropped 4 bases, with 15 bases sitting between them. The CDR3 runs to 15 residues. The germline gives CDR1 SEHNR, CDR2 FQNEAQ (reference sequence). The CDR3 nucleotides are TGTGCCAGCAGCCCTGGGGGGGGGCCAGGAAACACCATATATTTT. It yields the protein CASSPGGGPGNTIYF.

This sequence joins TRBV6-5 and TRBJ2-2; 8 nucleotides line up with TRBD2. Germline V gene data show CDR1 as MNHEY and CDR2 as SVGAGI. The CDR3 covers 16 residues. V shed 4 bases and J 6 bases; nucleotides not matched to a gene: 10. The DNA for the CDR3 is TGTGCCAGCAGTTCCGACGGGAGGGCCCTCGCCGGGGAGCTGTTTTTT. It specifies CASSSDGRALAGELFF.

The chain carries TRBV5-6 and TRBJ1-1, with 8 bases fitting TRBD1. Per germline, CDR1 SGHDT and CDR2 YYEEEE. With 3 bases clipped from V and 6 bases from J, the junction kept 13 bases outside the gene matches. CDR3 length: 16 residues. The CDR3 nucleotides are TGTGCCAGCAGCTCAGGGGGGGACAGGAGGTATCCTGAAGCTTTCTTT. It translates to CASSSGGDRRYPEAFF.

The rearrangement joins TRBV5-1 to TRBJ1-2; D gene uncertain. Trimming left V 4 bases short and J 2 bases short, with 12 bases between. The CDR3 consists of 14 residues. Germline V gene lookup returns CDR1 SGHRS and CDR2 YFSETQ. CDR3 sequence: CASSPSPGNYGYTF. The CDR3 DNA follows: TGCGCCAGCAGCCCTTCTCCGGGGAACTATGGCTACACCTTC.

V is TRBV11-2 and J is TRBJ1-6; D gene ambiguous. This CDR3 has 15 amino acids. V lost 1 base and J 7 bases, leaving 11 bases between the germline ends. Looked up from germline, CDR1 is SGHAT and CDR2 is FQNNGV. CDR3 in amino acids: CASSLVGLGNSPLHF. Here the CDR3 DNA reads TGTGCCAGCAGCTTAGTCGGACTGGGAAATTCACCCCTCCACTTT.

The chain combines TRBV19 with TRBJ1-5; D possibly corresponds to TRBD1 (6 bases). V gave up 5 bases and J gave up 2 bases, with 13 bases separating them. The CDR3 is 15 residues long. Germline lookup yields CDR1 LNHDA and CDR2 SQIVND (reference sequence). CDR3 DNA: TGTGCCAGTAGTTCTGACTCAGGGGGCAATCAGCCCCAGCATTTT. It encodes CASSSDSGGNQPQHF.

This clone was seen a handful of times. The rearrangement joins TRBV7-2 to TRBJ2-3, with 7 bases identical to TRBD2. Germline V gives CDR1 SGHTA, CDR2 FQGNSA. Unmatched junction bases numbered 5, after V lost 1 base and J lost 4 bases. The CDR3 has 15 amino acids. CDR3 DNA sequence: TGTGCCAGCAGCTTAGATGCGGGAGTGCCAGATACGCAGTATTTT. Translating it yields CASSLDAGVPDTQYF. The full variable domain, with the rest looked up from reference TRBV7-2 and TRBJ2-3, is GAGVSQSPSNKVTEKGKDVELRCDPISGHTALYWYRQSLGQGLEFLIYFQGNSAPDKSGLPSDRFSAERTGGSVSTLTIQRTQQEDSAVYLCASSLDAGVPDTQYFGPGTRLTVL.

This chain uses TRBV2 with TRBJ2-1; D is unclear. The CDR3 has 13 residues. The V end lost 4 bases, the J end lost 7 bases, and 11 bases lay between the germline ends. Germline lookup yields CDR1 SNHLY and CDR2 FYNNEI. CDR3 region: CASSGAGNNEQFF. In DNA form, the CDR3 reads TGTGCCAGCAGTGGGGCTGGCAATAATGAGCAGTTCTTC.

V usage is TRBV5-1 and J usage is TRBJ2-7, with TRBD2 as a possible D gene (5 bases). The V gene's germline CDR1 is SGHRS and CDR2 YFSETQ. Trimming took 4 bases from V and 0 from J, leaving 11 bases between them. This CDR3 region has 14 residues. In DNA form, the CDR3 reads TGCGCCAGCAGCCCCGGAGGCAACTCCTACGAGCAGTACTTC. This encodes CASSPGGNSYEQYF.

The chain combines TRBV19 with TRBJ1-1, with 8 bases identical to TRBD1. Germline trimming cut 10 bases from V and 3 bases from J; bases unmatched to any gene: 4. Germline lookup yields CDR1 LNHDA and CDR2 SQIVND (reference sequence). The CDR3 sequence is 12 residues long. The CDR3 nucleotides are TGTGCCACTACAGGGGGGTACACTGAAGCTTTCTTT. Translated: CATTGGYTEAFF.

This chain links TRBV27 with TRBJ2-2; 11 bases map to TRBD2. The junction had 6 bases not matched to a gene; V was cut back by 6 bases and J by 6 bases. CDR1 is MNHEY and CDR2 is SMNVEV in the germline V gene (reference sequence). The length of the CDR3 is 15 residues. In nucleotides, the CDR3 is TGTGCCAGCAGGGTAGCGGGAGGGCACTCCGGGGAGCTGTTTTTT. Residues: CASRVAGGHSGELFF.

This chain uses TRBV7-8 with TRBJ1-2, with 9 bases matching TRBD1. The germline gives CDR1 SGHVS, CDR2 FQNEAQ. This CDR3 spans 16 amino acids. V shed 1 base and J 8 bases; nucleotides not matched to a gene: 11. The CDR3 loop reads CASSLGRDRAGSGYTF. Here the CDR3 DNA reads TGTGCCAGCAGCTTAGGGCGGGACAGGGCTGGGTCGGGCTACACCTTC.

The CDR3 region has the DNA TGCGCCAGCAGCCAAGACGGACAGCCCAATCAGCCCCAGCATTTT. This translates into CASSQDGQPNQPQHF. The J gene is TRBJ1-5, the V gene TRBV4-1; the D gene is possibly TRBD1 (6 bases). The CDR3 is 15 residues long. Germline V CDR1 and CDR2: MGHRA, YSYEKL. V was pared by 0 bases and J by 3 bases, with 9 bases between.

The V and J genes are TRBV28 and TRBJ1-6; possible D gene TRBD1, 5 bases. The CDR3 covers 12 residues. Germline CDR1 reads MDHEN; CDR2 reads SYDVKM. V was clipped by 6 bases and J by 14 bases, with 14 bases between them. For the CDR3, the DNA is TGTGCCAGCAGAAATTCCGGAGGGGCCCTCCACTTT. It codes for CASRNSGGALHF.

The V and J genes are TRBV27 and TRBJ2-3, with 8 bases identical to TRBD2. This CDR3 spans 15 amino acids. V shed 5 bases and J 2 bases; nucleotides not matched to a gene: 6. Germline V gene lookup returns CDR1 MNHEY and CDR2 SMNVEV (reference sequence). CDR3 residues: CASSTLAANTDTQYF. As DNA, the CDR3 is TGTGCCAGCAGTACACTAGCGGCAAACACAGATACGCAGTATTTT.

This chain joins TRBV24-1 and TRBJ2-5; 8 nucleotides agree with TRBD1. This CDR3 spans 14 amino acids. Germline values: CDR1 KGHDR, CDR2 SFDVKD. The V segment lost 3 bases and the J segment 4 bases; nucleotides outside the gene matches: 3. The CDR3 protein is CATSDAGQGETQYF. CDR3 DNA: TGTGCCACCAGTGATGCTGGACAGGGAGAGACCCAGTACTTC.